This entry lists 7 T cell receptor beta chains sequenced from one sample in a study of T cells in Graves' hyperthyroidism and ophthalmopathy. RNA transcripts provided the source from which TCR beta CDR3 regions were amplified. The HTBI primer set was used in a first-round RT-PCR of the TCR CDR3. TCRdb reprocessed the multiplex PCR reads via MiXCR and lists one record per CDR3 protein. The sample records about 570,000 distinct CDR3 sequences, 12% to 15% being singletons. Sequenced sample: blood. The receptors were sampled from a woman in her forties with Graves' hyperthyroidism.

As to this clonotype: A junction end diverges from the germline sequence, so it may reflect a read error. The CDR3 bases are TGTGCCAGCAGCTTAGAGGCTGGAAATACCATATATTTT. Its translation: CASSLEAGNTIYF. The chain combines TRBV7-9 with TRBJ1-3, with unresolved D. This CDR3 has 13 residues. CDR1 is SEHNR and CDR2 is FQNEAQ in the germline V gene (reference sequence).

CDR3 DNA sequence: TGTGCCACCAGCCCCCTCGGCGGGAAGGATGAGACCCAGTACTTC. Its translation: CATSPLGGKDETQYF. J is TRBJ2-5 and V is TRBV27, with D maybe TRBD2 (6 bases). Germline-derived CDR1 and CDR2 are MNHEY and SMNVEV (reference sequence). This CDR3 contains 15 residues. Trimming took off 10 bases at V and 5 bases at J, with 23 bases between the two ends.

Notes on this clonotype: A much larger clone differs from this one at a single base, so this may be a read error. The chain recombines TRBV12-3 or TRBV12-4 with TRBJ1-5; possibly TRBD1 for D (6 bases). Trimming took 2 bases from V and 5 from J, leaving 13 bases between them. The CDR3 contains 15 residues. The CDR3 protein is CASSLKGGLHQPQHF. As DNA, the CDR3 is TGTGCCAGCAGTTTAAAGGGGGGGCTCCATCAGCCCCAGCATTTT.

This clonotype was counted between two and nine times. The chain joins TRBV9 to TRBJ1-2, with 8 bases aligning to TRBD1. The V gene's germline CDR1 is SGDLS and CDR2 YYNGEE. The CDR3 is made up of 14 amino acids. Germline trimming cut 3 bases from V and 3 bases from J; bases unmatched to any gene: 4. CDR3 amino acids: CASSAVQGDYGYTF. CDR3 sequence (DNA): TGTGCCAGCAGCGCAGTACAGGGGGACTATGGCTACACCTTC. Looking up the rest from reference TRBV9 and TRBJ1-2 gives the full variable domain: DSGVTQTPKHLITATGQRVTLRCSPRSGDLSVYWYQQSLDQGLQFLIQYYNGEERAKGNILERFSAQQFPDLHSELNLSSLELGDSALYFCASSAVQGDYGYTFGSGTRLTVV.

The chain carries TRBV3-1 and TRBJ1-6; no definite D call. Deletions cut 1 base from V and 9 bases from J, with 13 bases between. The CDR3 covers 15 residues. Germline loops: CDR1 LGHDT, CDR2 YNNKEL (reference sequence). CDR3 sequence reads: CASSQGATPTSPLHF. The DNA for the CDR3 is TGTGCCAGCAGCCAAGGGGCAACACCAACTTCACCCCTCCACTTT. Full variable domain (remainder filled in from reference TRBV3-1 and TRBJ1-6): DTAVSQTPKYLVTQMGNDKSIKCEQNLGHDTMYWYKQDSKKFLKIMFSYNNKELIINETVPNRFSPKSPDKAHLNLHINSLELGDSAVYFCASSQGATPTSPLHFGNGTRLTVT.

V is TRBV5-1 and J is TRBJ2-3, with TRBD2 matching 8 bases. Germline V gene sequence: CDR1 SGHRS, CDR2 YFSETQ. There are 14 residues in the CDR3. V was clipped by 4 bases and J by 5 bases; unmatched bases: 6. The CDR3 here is CASSQGTRVDTQYF. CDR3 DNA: TGCGCCAGCAGCCAAGGGACTAGGGTAGATACGCAGTATTTT.

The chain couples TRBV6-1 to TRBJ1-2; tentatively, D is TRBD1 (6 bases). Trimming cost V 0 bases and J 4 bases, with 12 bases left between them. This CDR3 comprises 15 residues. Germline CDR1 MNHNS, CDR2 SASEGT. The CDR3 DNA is TGTGCCAGCAGTGAAGCGATGGGGGGCGGCTATGGCTACACCTTC. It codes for CASSEAMGGGYGYTF.